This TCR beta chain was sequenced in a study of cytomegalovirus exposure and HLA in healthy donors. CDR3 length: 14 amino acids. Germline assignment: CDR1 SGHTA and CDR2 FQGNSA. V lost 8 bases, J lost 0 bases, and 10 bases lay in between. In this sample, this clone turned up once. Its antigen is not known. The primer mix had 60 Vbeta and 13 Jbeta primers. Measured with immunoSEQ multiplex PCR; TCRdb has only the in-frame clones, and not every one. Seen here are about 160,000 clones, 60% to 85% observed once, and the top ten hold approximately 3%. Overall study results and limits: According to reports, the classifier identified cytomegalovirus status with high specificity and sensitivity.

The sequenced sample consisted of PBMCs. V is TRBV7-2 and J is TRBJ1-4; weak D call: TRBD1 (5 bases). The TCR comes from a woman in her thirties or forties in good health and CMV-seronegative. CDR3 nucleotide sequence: TGTGCCAGCGCCAAGACAGCAACTAATGAAAAACTGTTTTTT. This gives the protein CASAKTATNEKLFF.